This T cell receptor beta chain appears in the sequencing data of a study of tumor-infiltrating lymphocytes in oesophageal squamous cell carcinoma. TCRdb redid the calling of the PCR reads with MiXCR, one entry per CDR3 protein. The table lists roughly 15,000 distinct CDR3 sequences, 45% to 50% of them singletons, with about 15% in the top ten. Germline V CDR1 and CDR2: MNHNY, SVGAGI (reference sequence). V lost 4 bases to trimming and J lost 2 bases; unmatched junction nucleotides: 0. The CDR3 runs to 14 residues. This TCR was sampled from a male donor with esophageal squamous cell carcinoma. The chain is built from TRBV6-6 and TRBJ1-4; 8 nucleotides agree with TRBD1. The sample was blood. In DNA form, the CDR3 reads TGTGCCAGCAGTTGGACAGGGACTAATGAAAAACTGTTTTTT. Translation gives CASSWTGTNEKLFF.